A selection of T cell receptor beta chains follows, all from one sample in a study of blood T cells in healthy people across ages. From the 5' RACE reads, TCRdb called clonotypes with MiXCR, one entry per CDR3 protein. The sample has about 830,000 distinct CDR3 sequences; roughly 60% are singletons. The sample comprised blood. Every receptor here comes from a young man in good health. The CDR3 runs from the conserved cysteine through the conserved F or W. Fields, in order: V gene, clone size, D gene, J gene, CDR3 DNA, CDR3 protein. D genes are given only for firm matches. For some rows the clone size is stated as once, few or many, or as a class when expanded; others skip it.

V gene: TRBV20-1
clone size: .
D gene: .
J gene: TRBJ1-2
CDR3 DNA: TGCAGTGCTAGTACCTTAAGGACAGACGGCTACACCTTC
CDR3 protein: CSASTLRTDGYTF

V gene: TRBV4-2
clone size: .
D gene: .
J gene: TRBJ2-7
CDR3 DNA: TGTGCCAGCAGCCAAGAAGTATACAATGAGCAGTACTTC
CDR3 protein: CASSQEVYNEQYF

V gene: TRBV29-1
clone size: few
D gene: .
J gene: TRBJ2-2
CDR3 DNA: TGCAGCGTTGTCCAAGTCACCGGGGGCACCGGGGAGCTGTTTTTT
CDR3 protein: CSVVQVTGGTGELFF

V gene: TRBV5-1
clone size: few
D gene: .
J gene: TRBJ2-6
CDR3 DNA: TGCGCCAGCAGCCCCTTGGGGAGCTCTGGGGCCAACGTCCTGACTTTC
CDR3 protein: CASSPLGSSGANVLTF

V gene: TRBV28
clone size: few
D gene: .
J gene: TRBJ2-7
CDR3 DNA: TGTGCCAGCAGGCCGAGTTCAGGGTCCAACGAGCAGTACTTC
CDR3 protein: CASRPSSGSNEQYF

V gene: TRBV6-2/TRBV6-3
clone size: few
D gene: .
J gene: TRBJ1-2
CDR3 DNA: TGTGCCAGCAGTTTCGGGGGCGGAAACTATGGCTACACCTTC
CDR3 protein: CASSFGGGNYGYTF

V gene: TRBV2
clone size: .
D gene: .
J gene: TRBJ1-2
CDR3 DNA: TGTGCCAGCAGAGAAAGAACAGGGTCCGTCGCTGGCTACACCTTC
CDR3 protein: CASRERTGSVAGYTF

V gene: TRBV29-1
clone size: few
D gene: .
J gene: TRBJ1-2
CDR3 DNA: TGCAGCACGGGGACAACTTCTTGGGGCTACACCTTC
CDR3 protein: CSTGTTSWGYTF

V gene: TRBV20-1
clone size: few
D gene: .
J gene: TRBJ1-2
CDR3 DNA: TGCAGTGCTAGGCCATTAACAGGGCCCGGGGACTATGGCTACACCTTC
CDR3 protein: CSARPLTGPGDYGYTF

V gene: TRBV4-3
clone size: few
D gene: .
J gene: TRBJ2-7
CDR3 DNA: TGCGCCAGCAGCCAAGACTTACTACCCTACGAGCAGTACTTC
CDR3 protein: CASSQDLLPYEQYF

V gene: TRBV7-2
clone size: .
D gene: TRBD2
J gene: TRBJ2-3
CDR3 DNA: TGTGCCAGCAGTACTCTAGCGGGGGGGCCAGATACGCAGTATTTT
CDR3 protein: CASSTLAGGPDTQYF

V gene: TRBV5-1
clone size: .
D gene: TRBD1
J gene: TRBJ1-1
CDR3 DNA: TGCGCCAGCAGCTTGCGTCAGGGGGCGCCCGGAACTGAAGCTTTCTTT
CDR3 protein: CASSLRQGAPGTEAFF

V gene: TRBV3-1
clone size: .
D gene: .
J gene: TRBJ2-3
CDR3 DNA: TGTGCCAGCAGCCAAGGCCGGGCGGAAAACACAGATACGCAGTATTTT
CDR3 protein: CASSQGRAENTDTQYF

V gene: TRBV30
clone size: .
D gene: .
J gene: TRBJ2-7
CDR3 DNA: TGTGCCTGGAGTGTACGTGCGGGATACAATGAGCAGTACTTC
CDR3 protein: CAWSVRAGYNEQYF

V gene: TRBV7-6
clone size: .
D gene: .
J gene: TRBJ2-3
CDR3 DNA: TGTGCCAGCAGCTTAGAGGCCACGGCGCAGTATTTT
CDR3 protein: CASSLEATAQYF

V gene: TRBV3-1
clone size: .
D gene: .
J gene: TRBJ1-6
CDR3 DNA: TGTGCCAGCAGCCAAGATCGGCGGGATTCACCCCTCCACTTT
CDR3 protein: CASSQDRRDSPLHF

V gene: TRBV7-2
clone size: few
D gene: .
J gene: TRBJ2-5
CDR3 DNA: TGTGCCAGCAGCCGCTGGGAGGAGGAGACCCAGTACTTC
CDR3 protein: CASSRWEEETQYF

V gene: TRBV7-9
clone size: .
D gene: .
J gene: TRBJ1-2
CDR3 DNA: TGTGCCAGCAGCGTTCAGACAGAAGCTAACTATGGCTACACCTTC
CDR3 protein: CASSVQTEANYGYTF

V gene: TRBV21-1
clone size: .
D gene: .
J gene: TRBJ2-7
CDR3 DNA: TGTGCCAGCAGCATCCTAGCGGGAGGGCCTAACGAGCAGTACTTC
CDR3 protein: CASSILAGGPNEQYF

V gene: TRBV7-2
clone size: few
D gene: .
J gene: TRBJ2-7
CDR3 DNA: TGTGCCAGCACCTCTGCCTACGAGCAGTACTTC
CDR3 protein: CASTSAYEQYF

V gene: TRBV7-2
clone size: few
D gene: TRBD2
J gene: TRBJ2-5
CDR3 DNA: TGTGCCAGCAGCCGCGGCCGGACTAGTCCCCAAGAGACCCAGTACTTC
CDR3 protein: CASSRGRTSPQETQYF

V gene: TRBV7-6
clone size: few
D gene: .
J gene: TRBJ2-5
CDR3 DNA: TGTGCCAGCAGCTTAGCGTCGGGCAACCAAGAGACCCAGTACTTC
CDR3 protein: CASSLASGNQETQYF

V gene: TRBV4-3
clone size: .
D gene: TRBD1
J gene: TRBJ1-2
CDR3 DNA: TGCGCCAGCAGCCAAGAATCGCCGACAAACACAGGGGTTTATGGCTACACCTTC
CDR3 protein: CASSQESPTNTGVYGYTF

V gene: TRBV4-3
clone size: many
D gene: .
J gene: TRBJ2-7
CDR3 DNA: TGCGCCAGCAGCCACCGACAGGAGTCCTCCTACGAGCAGTACTTC
CDR3 protein: CASSHRQESSYEQYF

V gene: TRBV7-2
clone size: .
D gene: .
J gene: TRBJ2-7
CDR3 DNA: TGTGCCAGCAGCTTAACAGCGAAGCAGTACTTC
CDR3 protein: CASSLTAKQYF

V gene: TRBV4-1
clone size: .
D gene: .
J gene: TRBJ2-3
CDR3 DNA: TGCGCCAGCAGCTTGAGCCTGCGACAAGCGATCACAGATACGCAGTATTTT
CDR3 protein: CASSLSLRQAITDTQYF

V gene: TRBV6-2/TRBV6-3
clone size: .
D gene: .
J gene: TRBJ1-1
CDR3 DNA: TGTGCCAGCAGTGTTGACAGCTTGAATGATGTCGCTGAAGCTTTCTTT
CDR3 protein: CASSVDSLNDVAEAFF